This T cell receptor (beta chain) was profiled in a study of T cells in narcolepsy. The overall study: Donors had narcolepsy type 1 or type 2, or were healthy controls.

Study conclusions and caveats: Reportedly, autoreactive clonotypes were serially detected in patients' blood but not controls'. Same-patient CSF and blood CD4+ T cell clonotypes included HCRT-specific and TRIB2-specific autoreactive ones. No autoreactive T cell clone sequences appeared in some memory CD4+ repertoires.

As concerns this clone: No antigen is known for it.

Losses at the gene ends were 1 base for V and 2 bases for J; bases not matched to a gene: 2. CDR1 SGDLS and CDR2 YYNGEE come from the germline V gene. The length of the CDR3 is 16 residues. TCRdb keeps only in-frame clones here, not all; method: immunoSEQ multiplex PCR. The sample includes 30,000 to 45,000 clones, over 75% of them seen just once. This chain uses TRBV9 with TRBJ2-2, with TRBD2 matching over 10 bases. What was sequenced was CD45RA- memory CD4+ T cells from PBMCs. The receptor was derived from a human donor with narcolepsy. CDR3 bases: TGTGCCAGCAGCGTACTAGCGGGGGCCAACACCGGGGAGCTGTTTTTT. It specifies CASSVLAGANTGELFF. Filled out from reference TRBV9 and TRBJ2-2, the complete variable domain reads DSGVTQTPKHLITATGQRVTLRCSPRSGDLSVYWYQQSLDQGLQFLIQYYNGEERAKGNILERFSAQQFPDLHSELNLSSLELGDSALYFCASSVLAGANTGELFFGEGSRLTVL.